These T cell receptor beta chains were read from a single sample in a study of identical twins. TCRdb independently ran MiXCR on the 5' RACE reads; one entry per CDR3 protein. The sample lists about 720,000 distinct CDR3 sequences, around a sixth occurring once. This sample also appeared in a second study, on T cells expressing NK-cell markers.

The sample comprised PBMCs. Receptors were obtained from a woman in her late teens or twenties in good health. Both conserved end residues are part of each CDR3. The D gene is left open where the match is weak. A clone size is listed for some rows: how often the clone was seen (once, few, many), or a class if it is expanded.

J	V	D	size	DNA	CDR3
TRBJ2-7	TRBV20-1	-	-	TGCAGTGCTAGCGGCAAGGGCAACTACGAGCAGTACTTC	CSASGKGNYEQYF
TRBJ2-5	TRBV2	-	once	TGTGCCAGCAGCCAGTCTAGGGACCAAGAGACCCAGTACTTC	CASSQSRDQETQYF
TRBJ2-7	TRBV20-1	-	few	TGCAGTGCTAGAGAAGGCGGAGCGGGCGAGCAGTACTTC	CSAREGGAGEQYF
TRBJ1-1	TRBV20-1	-	few	TGCAGTGCTAGACGGGACCGACTGAACACTGAAGCTTTCTTT	CSARRDRLNTEAFF
TRBJ1-2	TRBV6-6	TRBD1	-	TGTGCCAGCAGATCGGGACAGGGGAGTGGCTACACCTTC	CASRSGQGSGYTF
TRBJ1-1	TRBV20-1	-	-	TGCAGTGCTATGGACACTGAAGCTTTCTTT	CSAMDTEAFF
TRBJ1-1	TRBV12-3/TRBV12-4	TRBD1	few	TGTGCCAGCAGCCAATACAGGGGAGGCGGCACTGAAGCTTTCTTT	CASSQYRGGGTEAFF
TRBJ2-2	TRBV10-3	TRBD2	-	TGTGCCATCAGTGACTTAACTAGCGGGACGAACACCGGGGAGCTGTTTTTT	CAISDLTSGTNTGELFF
TRBJ2-2	TRBV7-7	-	-	TGTGCTAGCAGCACCCTTAACACCGGGGAGCTGTTTTTT	CASSTLNTGELFF
TRBJ1-1	TRBV20-1	-	-	TGCAGTGCTAGAGACAATCAGGGAGGTGTGGAAGCTTTCTTT	CSARDNQGGVEAFF
TRBJ1-2	TRBV20-1	-	-	TGCAGTGCAGAAACCGAAAACAGGATCGGACCTGGCTACACCTTC	CSAETENRIGPGYTF
TRBJ1-6	TRBV3-1	-	-	TGTGCCAGCAGCTCACGGGATCCGGGGGATTCACCCCTCCACTTT	CASSSRDPGDSPLHF
TRBJ2-1	TRBV29-1	-	-	TGCAGCGTTGGGGACCCAGAGCAGTTCTTC	CSVGDPEQFF
TRBJ2-3	TRBV7-6	TRBD2	few	TGTGCCAGCAGCGGACAGCGGGAGGCGAGTCTCCCGCAGTATTTT	CASSGQREASLPQYF
TRBJ2-1	TRBV9	-	few	TGTGCCAGCAGCGGACGGACCCATCCGGGAAGCGTGCCCTACAATGAGCAGTTCTTC	CASSGRTHPGSVPYNEQFF
TRBJ2-1	TRBV20-1	-	few	TGCAGTGCTAGGGTTAGCTTCGTGAATGAGCAGTTCTTC	CSARVSFVNEQFF
TRBJ2-1	TRBV6-5	TRBD2	-	TGTGCCAGCAGTTACTCGGAGCGGGAGGTACTGGAGCAGTTCTTC	CASSYSEREVLEQFF
TRBJ2-5	TRBV6-1	TRBD2	few	TGTGCCAGCAGCCTACCCGGCGGGAGAACGGACGGAGAGACCCAGTACTTC	CASSLPGGRTDGETQYF
TRBJ2-5	TRBV15	-	once	TGTGCCACCAGCAGAGTGGGCCTTCAGGAGACCCAGTACTTC	CATSRVGLQETQYF
TRBJ2-3	TRBV25-1	TRBD2	few	TGTGCCAGCAGTGTAGGGGGACTAGCAATTTCGGATACGCAGTATTTT	CASSVGGLAISDTQYF
TRBJ2-1	TRBV20-1	TRBD1	few	TGCAGTGCTACCTACAGGGGGAGGTCGTACAATGAGCAGTTCTTC	CSATYRGRSYNEQFF
TRBJ2-3	TRBV6-5	-	few	TGTGCCAGCAGTTACTCGATAGTGGGTGCAGATACGCAGTATTTT	CASSYSIVGADTQYF
TRBJ2-1	TRBV19	TRBD2	-	TGTGCCAGTAGATCAGGGCTAGCGGGGAATTTCAATGAGCAGTTCTTC	CASRSGLAGNFNEQFF
TRBJ2-7	TRBV7-9	TRBD1	-	TGTGCCAGCAGCTCCCCAGGGGGAAGCGACGAGCAGTACTTC	CASSSPGGSDEQYF
TRBJ2-7	TRBV5-6	TRBD1	few	TGTGCCAGCAGCTTGACCGGGACAGGACCCTACGAGCAGTACTTC	CASSLTGTGPYEQYF
TRBJ2-7	TRBV6-2/TRBV6-3	-	-	TGTGCCAGCAGTTACGGGAAGAACGAGCAGTACTTC	CASSYGKNEQYF
TRBJ2-3	TRBV7-2	-	-	TGTGCCAGCAGCTTACCCGTCACAGATACGCAGTATTTT	CASSLPVTDTQYF
TRBJ1-1	TRBV19	-	few	TGTGCCAGCGGACGGATGAACACTGAAGCTTTCTTT	CASGRMNTEAFF
TRBJ1-2	TRBV20-1	-	-	TGCAGTGCTGATGACACCTATGGCTACACCTTC	CSADDTYGYTF
TRBJ1-2	TRBV3-1	-	-	TGTGCCAGCAGCCAATTGGACAGACCTAACTATGGCTACACCTTC	CASSQLDRPNYGYTF
TRBJ2-5	TRBV20-1	-	few	TGCAGTGCCAGAGATCGCACAAGAGGGAGGGAGACCCAGTACTTC	CSARDRTRGRETQYF
TRBJ2-7	TRBV10-3	-	-	TGTGCCAGCGGGACACATACCTACGAGCAGTACTTC	CASGTHTYEQYF
TRBJ1-1	TRBV15	-	few	TGTGCCACCAGCATATTGGACACTGAAGCTTTCTTT	CATSILDTEAFF
TRBJ1-1	TRBV12-3/TRBV12-4	-	few	TGTGCCAGCAGTTTGTCGGGGACGGACGCTTTCTTT	CASSLSGTDAFF
TRBJ2-6	TRBV19	TRBD1	-	TGTGCCAGTACCCCCAGGGGGCCTGGGGCCAACGTCCTGACTTTC	CASTPRGPGANVLTF
TRBJ2-4	TRBV20-1	-	many	TGCAGTGCTAGAAAGGCCCTGGAGATTCAGTACTTC	CSARKALEIQYF
TRBJ2-1	TRBV12-3/TRBV12-4	TRBD2	-	TGTGCCAGCAGTTTGGCTAGCGGGAGCCTATACAATGAGCAGTTCTTC	CASSLASGSLYNEQFF
TRBJ2-1	TRBV9	-	few	TGTGCCAGCAGCAGGGTGGATGAGCAGTTCTTC	CASSRVDEQFF
TRBJ1-1	TRBV4-2	TRBD1	-	TGTGCCACGGGACAGGGCGGTACTGAAGCTTTCTTT	CATGQGGTEAFF
TRBJ2-3	TRBV5-1	TRBD2	-	TGCGCCAGCAGCCCTTTAGCGGGGGGGCCCCCCACAGATACGCAGTATTTT	CASSPLAGGPPTDTQYF
TRBJ1-4	TRBV27	TRBD1	-	TGTGCCAGCCGACAGGGGGCAACTGAAAAACTGTTTTTT	CASRQGATEKLFF